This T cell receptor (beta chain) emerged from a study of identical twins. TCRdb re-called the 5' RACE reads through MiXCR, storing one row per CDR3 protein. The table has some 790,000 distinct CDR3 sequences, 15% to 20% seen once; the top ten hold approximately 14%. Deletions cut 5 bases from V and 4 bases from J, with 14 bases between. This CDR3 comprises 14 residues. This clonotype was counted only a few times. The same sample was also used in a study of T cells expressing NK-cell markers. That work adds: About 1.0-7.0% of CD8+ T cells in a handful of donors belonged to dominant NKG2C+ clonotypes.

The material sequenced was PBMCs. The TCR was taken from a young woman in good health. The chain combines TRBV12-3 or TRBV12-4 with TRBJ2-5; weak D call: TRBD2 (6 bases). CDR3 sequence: CASSRGWIGETQYF. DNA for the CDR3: TGTGCCAGCAGTCGGGGGTGGATCGGAGAGACCCAGTACTTC.